This TCR beta chain originates from a study of shared clonotypes between healthy human individuals. CDR1 is MDHEN, CDR2 SYDVKM, per germline. V trimming: 5 bases; J trimming: 4 bases; junction bases outside the gene matches: 8. This CDR3 comprises 14 residues. This clone showed up just once. Its cognate antigen is unknown. Deep was the level at which the assay was run. Produced via immunoSEQ multiplex PCR; TCRdb's table is partial and in-frame only. The sample carries about 770,000 clones, 72% recorded once. Overall study results and limits: Clonotype sharing among donors was thought likely to change with sequencing depth. Rarefaction revealed incomplete sorted-subset sequencing despite large depth. Naive CD4 clonotypes overlapped across a handful of donors at roughly 5.1%.

The sample comprised memory CD4+ T cells sorted from blood. Subset in this sample: CD45RA-negative fraction. The chain combines TRBV28 with TRBJ2-7, with 7 bases aligning to TRBD2. The origin of this receptor is a woman aged 25-40 years in good health. The chain's CDR3 is CASSRGGVGYEQYF. CDR3 DNA: TGTGCCAGCAGTCGCGGGGGAGTCGGATACGAGCAGTACTTC.